Each of the 9 T cell receptor beta chains below was sequenced from the same sample in a study of T cells after yellow fever vaccination. TCRdb recomputed calls from the 5' RACE reads with MiXCR, one row per CDR3 protein. The profile shows about 73,000 distinct CDR3 sequences, over 7.5% of them singletons. The input for sequencing was CD8+ T cells sorted from PBMCs, taken on the day of the yellow fever booster vaccination. The receptors were sampled from a man aged 25-45 years who received the YFV17D yellow fever vaccine.

This clonotype appeared many times. The chain combines TRBV7-6 with TRBJ2-2; D call uncertain. Germline V CDR1 and CDR2: SGHVS, FNYEAQ. This CDR3 comprises 13 residues. The ends were cut back, 2 bases at V and 4 bases at J, with 5 bases in the middle. CDR3 sequence: CASSLSGTGELFF. The CDR3 coding sequence is TGTGCCAGCAGCTTATCAGGCACCGGGGAGCTGTTTTTT. The full variable domain, with the rest looked up from reference TRBV7-6 and TRBJ2-2, is GAGVSQSPRYKVTKRGQDVALRCDPISGHVSLYWYRQALGQGPEFLTYFNYEAQQDKSGLPNDRFSAERPEGSISTLTIQRTEQRDSAMYRCASSLSGTGELFFGEGSRLTVL.

There are many counts of this clonotype. The J gene is TRBJ2-7, the V gene TRBV28; 7 nucleotides match TRBD2. With V trimmed by 2 bases and J by 0 bases, 4 bases remained unmatched. The germline gives CDR1 MDHEN, CDR2 SYDVKM. CDR3 length equals 15 residues. The CDR3 sequence: CASSLRREISYEQYF. For the CDR3, the DNA is TGTGCCAGCAGTTTAAGGCGGGAGATCTCCTACGAGCAGTACTTC.

This clonotype has just a few counts. V gene TRBV19 combines with J gene TRBJ2-1; 7 bases align to TRBD1. CDR3 size: 13 residues. The trim removed 8 bases at V and 9 bases at J, leaving 10 bases unmatched. Germline V gene data show CDR1 as LNHDA and CDR2 as SQIVND (reference sequence). CDR3 in amino acids: CASQLYRGSEQFF. CDR3 DNA sequence: TGTGCCAGTCAACTCTACAGGGGAAGTGAGCAGTTCTTC.

This clonotype has just a few counts. V usage is TRBV4-3 and J usage is TRBJ2-2, with 7 bases matching TRBD1. The CDR3 is 15 residues long. V trimming: 0 bases; J trimming: 5 bases; junction bases outside the gene matches: 3. Germline CDR1 LGHNA, CDR2 YSLEER. The CDR3 nucleotides read TGCGCCAGCAGCCAAGATACAGGGGAGACCGGGGAGCTGTTTTTT. Translated: CASSQDTGETGELFF.

With regard to this clonotype: This may stem from a read error, because a much larger clone lies one nucleotide away. The gene calls are TRBV27 and TRBJ1-1, with D tentatively TRBD1 (6 bases). CDR3 length: 14 amino acids. V lost 4 bases and J lost 6, with 15 bases in between. The germline CDR1 and CDR2 sequences are MNHEY and SMNVEV (reference sequence). The CDR3 here is CASSSRSDRSEAFF. The DNA of the CDR3 is TGTGCCAGCAGTTCAAGGTCGGACAGATCTGAAGCTTTCTTT.

Many counts were recorded for this clonotype. V usage is TRBV7-9 and J usage is TRBJ2-3, with 9 bases aligning to TRBD2. Germline values: CDR1 SEHNR, CDR2 FQNEAQ (reference sequence). The junction had 6 bases not matched to a gene; V was cut back by 3 bases and J by 2 bases. The length of the CDR3 is 16 residues. CDR3 loop: CASSFELAGPTDTQYF. The CDR3 nucleotides read TGTGCCAGCAGCTTTGAGCTAGCGGGGCCCACAGATACGCAGTATTTT.

In the case of this clonotype: Sequence at one end of the junction differs from germline and may be a read error. V is TRBV19 and J is TRBJ2-1, with a weak D call TRBD1 (5 bases). Germline V gene lookup returns CDR1 LNHDA and CDR2 SQIVND (reference sequence). CDR3 length: 14 residues. The CDR3 loop reads CTSSIRASYNEQFF. The DNA of the CDR3 is TGTACCAGTAGTATCAGGGCCTCCTACAATGAGCAGTTCTTC.

The gene calls are TRBV7-9 and TRBJ1-1; D is undetermined. V lost 0 bases, J lost 8 bases, and 7 bases lay in between. In germline, CDR1 is SEHNR, CDR2 FQNEAQ (reference sequence). The CDR3 totals 12 residues. CDR3 DNA: TGTGCCAGCAGCTTAGCGGTGGGAGAAGCTTTCTTT. It is translated as CASSLAVGEAFF.

This clonotype has a handful of counts. The V and J genes are TRBV12-3 or TRBV12-4 and TRBJ2-1; D is unresolved. CDR3 length: 14 residues. V was trimmed by 2 bases and J by 15 bases, leaving 20 bases between them. As DNA, the CDR3 is TGTGCCAGCAGTTTAAGTACGGGCCACGCGGTGCCGTTCTTC. It codes for CASSLSTGHAVPFF.